The 4 T cell receptor beta chains below were found in one sample sequenced in a study of CD8+ T cells in alopecia areata. Extracted from the samples, RNA was reverse transcribed into cDNA to serve as the sequencing template. Measured with immunoSEQ multiplex PCR; TCRdb has only the in-frame clones, and not every one. The data hold approximately 150,000 clones, with roughly 50% observed a single time. Treatment denoted: oral pan-JAK inhibitor, 5-10 mg twice daily. This specimen consisted of CD4+ T cells sorted from blood, obtained at approximately week 55, from a patient treated with tofacitinib. Receptors originate from a human donor with alopecia areata.

The V call is TRBV18, the J call TRBJ2-1, with D unclear. This CDR3 is built from 12 residues. The V end lost 3 bases, the J end lost 7 bases, and 7 bases lay between the germline ends. The germline CDR1 and CDR2 sequences are KGHSH and LQKENI. CDR3 sequence: CASSPTANEQFF. CDR3 DNA: TGTGCCAGCTCACCTACAGCGAATGAGCAGTTCTTC.

This clone was picked up one time. The V and J genes are TRBV7-2 and TRBJ2-5; D ambiguous. CDR1 is SGHTA and CDR2 is FQGNSA in the germline V gene. The CDR3 is 14 amino acids. With 1 base removed from V and 5 bases from J, the gap between germline ends came to 11 bases. CDR3 bases: TGTGCCAGCAGCTTAGTGTGGGGTCGGGAGACCCAGTACTTC. This translates into CASSLVWGRETQYF.

The chain joins TRBV5-1 to TRBJ2-6; tentative D call: TRBD1 (5 bases). The CDR3 is 14 residues long. CDR1 and CDR2 from the germline V gene are SGHRS and YFSETQ. Trimming shortened V by 4 bases and J by 2 bases, and 7 bases separated the two germline ends. Written as DNA, the CDR3 is TGCGCCAGCAGCCCCAGGGCTGGGGCCAACGTCCTGACTTTC. It encodes CASSPRAGANVLTF.

The chain uses TRBV29-1 and TRBJ1-5; a weak D match, TRBD1 (5 bases). The germline CDR1 and CDR2 sequences are SQVTM and ANQGSEA. This CDR3 comprises 14 residues. Trimming removed 4 bases at V and 2 bases at J, with 12 bases between. DNA for the CDR3: TGCAGCGTTGTGGGAGGGGACGGCAATCAGCCCCAGCATTTT. Protein product: CSVVGGDGNQPQHF.